The rows below give T cell receptor beta chains drawn from one sample of a study of control samples from healthy donors and cancer patients. The method was immunoSEQ multiplex PCR; TCRdb's version includes in-frame clones alone and lacks a portion of them. The sample has 70,000 to 95,000 clones, about 87% seen once. The specimen sequenced was blood. The receptors originated from a man over 45 in good health. Each CDR3 is given with its conserved first and last residue. Fields, in order: clone size, D gene, V gene, J gene, CDR3 length, CDR3 DNA, CDR3 protein. The D gene is left open where the match is weak. A row's size may be missing; if present it is once, few, many or a size class.

clone size: -
D gene: -
V gene: TRBV2
J gene: TRBJ1-2
CDR3 length: 12
CDR3 DNA: TGTGCCAGCACTGGAGGGAACTATGGCTACACCTTC
CDR3 protein: CASTGGNYGYTF

clone size: once
D gene: -
V gene: TRBV18
J gene: TRBJ1-1
CDR3 length: 11
CDR3 DNA: TGTGCCAGCTCATACGAGGATGAAGCTTTCTTT
CDR3 protein: CASSYEDEAFF

clone size: -
D gene: -
V gene: TRBV5-8
J gene: TRBJ2-6
CDR3 length: 15
CDR3 DNA: TGTGCCAGCAGCTTGGTACTCTCTGGGGCCAACGTCCTGACTTTC
CDR3 protein: CASSLVLSGANVLTF

clone size: few
D gene: -
V gene: TRBV12-3/TRBV12-4
J gene: TRBJ2-3
CDR3 length: 12
CDR3 DNA: TGTGCCAGCAGTTTCGGCCCAGATACGCAGTATTTT
CDR3 protein: CASSFGPDTQYF

clone size: few
D gene: -
V gene: TRBV10-1
J gene: TRBJ2-2
CDR3 length: 15
CDR3 DNA: TGCGCCAGCAGTGAGAGTAGGGGGTTGTCCGGGGAGCTGTTTTTT
CDR3 protein: CASSESRGLSGELFF

clone size: once
D gene: -
V gene: TRBV6-5
J gene: TRBJ2-7
CDR3 length: 13
CDR3 DNA: TGTGCCAGCAGTTACGGCAGTTTCTACGAGCAGTACTTC
CDR3 protein: CASSYGSFYEQYF

clone size: few
D gene: TRBD1
V gene: TRBV18
J gene: TRBJ1-3
CDR3 length: 14
CDR3 DNA: TGTGCCAGCTCATTACAGGGGTCTGGAAACACCATATATTTT
CDR3 protein: CASSLQGSGNTIYF

clone size: -
D gene: TRBD2
V gene: TRBV7-3
J gene: TRBJ2-2
CDR3 length: 20
CDR3 DNA: TGTGCCAGCAGCTCATTTCCGGGACTAGCGGTGTTCGCGAACACCGGGGAGCTGTTTTTT
CDR3 protein: CASSSFPGLAVFANTGELFF

clone size: -
D gene: TRBD1
V gene: TRBV6-5
J gene: TRBJ1-4
CDR3 length: 12
CDR3 DNA: TGTGCCAGCAGTCGACAGGGGTCCGAACTGTTTTTT
CDR3 protein: CASSRQGSELFF

clone size: -
D gene: -
V gene: TRBV6-5
J gene: TRBJ1-2
CDR3 length: 13
CDR3 DNA: TGTGCCAGCAGAGTCCAGGACGGCTACGGCTACACCTTC
CDR3 protein: CASRVQDGYGYTF

clone size: -
D gene: -
V gene: TRBV27
J gene: TRBJ1-5
CDR3 length: 15
CDR3 DNA: TGTGCCAGCAGTTTATACACCGACGGGAATCAGCCCCAGCATTTT
CDR3 protein: CASSLYTDGNQPQHF

clone size: -
D gene: -
V gene: TRBV28
J gene: TRBJ1-2
CDR3 length: 12
CDR3 DNA: TGTGCCCTCAAGGGCCAAGGGTATGGCTACACCTTC
CDR3 protein: CALKGQGYGYTF

clone size: -
D gene: -
V gene: TRBV5-1
J gene: TRBJ1-1
CDR3 length: 15
CDR3 DNA: TGCGCCAGCAGCTTCCTGGACGGGGTTGGCGCTGAAGCTTTCTTT
CDR3 protein: CASSFLDGVGAEAFF